A selection of T cell receptor beta chains follows, all from one sample in a study of blood T cells in healthy people across ages. TCRdb ran MiXCR on the 5' RACE reads and lists one entry per CDR3 protein. Of roughly 1.7 million distinct CDR3 sequences in the sample, roughly 30% were seen once. The sequencing input was blood. These receptors were taken from a woman between 25 and 40 years old in good health. CDR3s include the opening cysteine and the closing phenylalanine or tryptophan. A D gene is named only where the DNA matches it firmly. Only part of the rows carry a size: once, few, many, or a class if the clone is expanded.

cdr3_aa cdr3_nt d_call clone_size cdr3_length j_call v_call
CASSSVSQYGRFTYEQYF TGTGCCAGCAGCTCGGTAAGCCAGTACGGTCGCTTCACCTACGAGCAGTACTTC - - 18 TRBJ2-7 TRBV27
CASSQFAGASYEQFF TGTGCCAGCAGCCAATTTGCGGGAGCCTCTTATGAGCAGTTCTTC TRBD2 - 15 TRBJ2-1 TRBV14
CASSHPRRGNEQFF TGCGCCAGCAGCCATCCCCGGCGGGGTAATGAGCAGTTCTTC - - 14 TRBJ2-1 TRBV4-1
CSAAGRYYEQYF TGCAGTGCTGCGGGAAGGTACTACGAGCAGTACTTC - - 12 TRBJ2-7 TRBV20-1
CAWSVTAREYTF TGTGCCTGGAGTGTAACGGCCAGGGAGTACACCTTC - few 12 TRBJ1-2 TRBV30
CASSQGHGGGRNEQFF TGCGCCAGCAGCCAAGGGCACGGGGGAGGCCGCAATGAGCAGTTCTTC - - 16 TRBJ2-1 TRBV4-1
CATSPASEKYYEQYF TGTGCCACCAGCCCCGCAAGTGAGAAGTACTACGAGCAGTACTTC - many 15 TRBJ2-7 TRBV15
CASSRSGSLVEQFF TGCGCCAGCAGTCGATCCGGGTCCCTGGTAGAGCAGTTCTTC - - 14 TRBJ2-1 TRBV10-1
CATSRERFEQFF TGTGCCACCAGCAGAGAGCGTTTCGAGCAGTTCTTC - few 12 TRBJ2-1 TRBV15
CASSVIASGSTGELFF TGTGCCAGCAGCGTAATCGCTAGCGGGAGCACCGGGGAGCTGTTTTTT TRBD2 - 16 TRBJ2-2 TRBV9
CASSVSVQQEAQYF TGTGCCAGCAGCGTATCGGTGCAACAGGAGGCCCAGTACTTC - - 14 TRBJ2-5 TRBV9
CASSTLQGPSYEQYF TGTGCCAGCAGCACCCTACAGGGGCCGTCCTACGAGCAGTACTTC TRBD1 - 15 TRBJ2-7 TRBV7-8
CACSLRGAIYGYTF TGTGCCTGCAGTTTAAGGGGGGCAATCTATGGCTACACCTTC - - 14 TRBJ1-2 TRBV28
CASSLWDASTDTQYF TGTGCCAGCAGCTTATGGGACGCTAGCACAGATACGCAGTATTTT - - 15 TRBJ2-3 TRBV7-9
CASSQRTGQGFGETQYF TGTGCCAGCAGTCAGAGAACGGGACAGGGGTTTGGAGAGACCCAGTACTTC TRBD1 - 17 TRBJ2-5 TRBV6-1
CSARTGTGSSYEQYF TGCAGTGCTCGCACCGGGACAGGGAGCTCCTACGAGCAGTACTTC TRBD1 many 15 TRBJ2-7 TRBV20-1
CASSLYNEDTQYF TGTGCCAGCAGCCTATACAACGAAGATACGCAGTATTTT - - 13 TRBJ2-3 TRBV7-2
CASSPSNGPYEQYF TGTGCCAGCAGCCCAAGTAATGGGCCCTACGAGCAGTACTTC - few 14 TRBJ2-7 TRBV27
CASSANYWEEETQYF TGTGCCAGCAGCGCAAACTACTGGGAAGAAGAGACCCAGTACTTC - - 15 TRBJ2-5 TRBV9
CASSYRQTNQPQHF TGTGCCAGCAGTTACCGACAGACAAATCAGCCCCAGCATTTT - few 14 TRBJ1-5 TRBV6-2/TRBV6-3
CASSQAPGGWGSGELFF TGTGCCAGCAGCCAGGCGCCGGGGGGTTGGGGTTCCGGGGAGCTGTTTTTT TRBD2 - 17 TRBJ2-2 TRBV4-2
CASSSVGAEETQYF TGCGCCAGCAGCTCCGTGGGGGCCGAAGAGACCCAGTACTTC - - 14 TRBJ2-5 TRBV5-1
CASSPTERTGVYEQYF TGTGCCAGCAGCCCTACCGAGAGAACAGGGGTGTACGAGCAGTACTTC TRBD1 - 16 TRBJ2-7 TRBV3-1
CASSPMRLTYNEQFF TGTGCCAGCAGTCCCATGAGGCTGACTTACAATGAGCAGTTCTTC - few 15 TRBJ2-1 TRBV27
CASSEGSYLGSEQYF TGTGCCAGCAGTGAGGGCAGCTACCTTGGTTCCGAGCAGTACTTC - - 15 TRBJ2-7 TRBV2
CAIRSVLAGDEQYF TGTGCCATCAGGAGTGTACTAGCGGGGGACGAGCAGTACTTC TRBD2 - 14 TRBJ2-7 TRBV10-3
CASSRGGSSTDTQYF TGTGCCAGCAGTCGGGGGGGATCCAGCACAGATACGCAGTATTTT TRBD2 few 15 TRBJ2-3 TRBV12-3/TRBV12-4
CSAGVPARGAGELFF TGCAGTGCTGGCGTCCCAGCTAGGGGGGCCGGGGAGCTGTTTTTT - - 15 TRBJ2-2 TRBV20-1
CASSQDTSGGDQYF TGCGCCAGCAGCCAAGATACTAGCGGGGGGGATCAGTACTTC TRBD2 - 14 TRBJ2-7 TRBV4-1
CASSQLTGPDRGTQYF TGTGCCAGCAGTCAACTAACGGGCCCCGACCGAGGTACGCAGTATTTT - - 16 TRBJ2-3 TRBV6-2/TRBV6-3
CASRAGLINSPLHF TGTGCCAGCAGGGCGGGACTGATTAATTCACCCCTCCACTTT - few 14 TRBJ1-6 TRBV27
CASSRFGGGLDMQYF TGCGCCAGCAGCCGGTTTGGGGGGGGGTTGGATATGCAGTATTTT TRBD2 - 15 TRBJ2-3 TRBV4-1
CASRPQSTTGELFF TGTGCCAGCAGACCGCAATCGACCACCGGGGAGCTGTTTTTT - few 14 TRBJ2-2 TRBV7-2
CASSLSRGNTGELFF TGTGCCAGCAGCTTATCCAGGGGGAACACCGGGGAGCTGTTTTTT - - 15 TRBJ2-2 TRBV11-3
CAWSVRQNQPQHF TGTGCCTGGAGTGTACGACAAAATCAGCCCCAGCATTTT - - 13 TRBJ1-5 TRBV30
CASSIIPGRNTEAFF TGTGCCAGCAGCATCATCCCCGGGAGGAACACTGAAGCTTTCTTT - - 15 TRBJ1-1 TRBV7-2
CASSARGTTQYF TGTGCCAGCAGCGCCCGTGGGACTACGCAGTATTTT - - 12 TRBJ2-3 TRBV7-2
CASSQLGGAGYTF TGTGCCAGCAGTCAGTTAGGGGGCGCCGGCTACACCTTC TRBD1 - 13 TRBJ1-2 TRBV28
CSASGLAGDTDTQYF TGCAGTGCCAGCGGACTAGCGGGGGACACAGATACGCAGTATTTT TRBD2 - 15 TRBJ2-3 TRBV20-1
CASSQGGHRTDTQYF TGTGCCAGCAGCCAGGGGGGACACCGCACAGATACGCAGTATTTT - - 15 TRBJ2-3 TRBV5-4